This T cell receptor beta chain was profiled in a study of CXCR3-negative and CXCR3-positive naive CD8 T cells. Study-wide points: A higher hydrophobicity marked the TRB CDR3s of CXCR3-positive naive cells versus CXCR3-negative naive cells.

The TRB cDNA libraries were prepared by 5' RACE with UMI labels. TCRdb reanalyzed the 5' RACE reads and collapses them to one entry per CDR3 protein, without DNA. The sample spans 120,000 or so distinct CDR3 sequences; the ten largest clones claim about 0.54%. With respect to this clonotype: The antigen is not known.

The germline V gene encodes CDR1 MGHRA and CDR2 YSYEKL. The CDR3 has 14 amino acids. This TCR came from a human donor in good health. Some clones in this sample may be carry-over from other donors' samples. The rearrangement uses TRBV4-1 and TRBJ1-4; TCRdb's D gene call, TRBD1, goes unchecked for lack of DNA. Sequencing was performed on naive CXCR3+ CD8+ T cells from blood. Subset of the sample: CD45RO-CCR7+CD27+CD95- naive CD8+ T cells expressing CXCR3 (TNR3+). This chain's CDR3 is CASRGPGPYEKLFF.